This TCR beta chain was sequenced for a study of identical twins (TCRdb year 2016). Concerning the study at large: TCR alpha and beta repertoires from monozygotic twins, unrelated adults of various ages and cord blood were deep-sequenced to test whether fetal clonotypes persist. To rule out contamination, replicate twin experiments were performed at different times with different library preparation protocols.

General study outcomes and caveats: Because the same donors could not be followed over many years, the conclusions depended on cross-sectional statistical analysis. In monozygotic twins, out-of-frame TCR alpha sharing was systematically underestimated by recombination models, although the models agreed with sharing between unrelated individuals. The excess sharing between twins in beta out-of-frame sequences was weaker because fewer shared sequences reduced the signal-to-noise ratio. Invariant T cells such as MAIT and iNKT could partly confound zero-insertion analyses, though diverse VJ usage argued against this for most clonotypes. Abundant cord blood beta clonotypes had fewer insertions, young adult naive repertoires showed a similar but weaker trend, and memory repertoires showed no such trend. Out-of-frame TCR alpha sequences shared between twins showed an excess of low generation-probability sequences compared with coincidental sharing between unrelated individuals.

All donors were healthy Caucasians. Miltenyi CD45RO+ enrichment and human naive T-cell isolation kits were used to isolate memory (CD45RO+) and naive T cells from PBMC. Inclusive of the bounding cysteine and phenylalanine, the CDR3 is 17 residues long. Only CDR3 DNA remains: 51 bases, in frame from the first base. As encoded in the germline V gene (reference sequence), CDR1 is PRHDT while CDR2 is FYEKMQ. Preparation of the library involved 5' RACE. The instrument given in TCRdb is Illumina HiSeq 2000. Template switching introduced a universal primer binding site; the final cDNA contained a unique molecular identifier, enabling accurate counting of TCR cDNA molecules. First-strand cDNA for TCR alpha and beta chains was synthesized from specific primers in the conserved constant-segment region. To control for contamination, each cDNA library was double barcoded with a SMART-Mk sample barcode plus Illumina barcodes. TruSeq adapter sequences, together with Illumina sample barcodes, were added in two successive PCR steps. The Illumina HiSeq platform was used with custom primers to sequence TCR alpha and beta cDNA libraries. Processing in the source paper ran as follows. Unique molecular identifiers were extracted from raw reads with MiGEC, and CDR3 positions were determined with MiXCR. For each individual, recombination models were inferred using an EM algorithm with the repgenHMM and IGoR tools. Shared clonotype analysis was performed with the tcR package in R, normalizing sharing by the product of cloneset sizes. To study raw recombination without the effects of thymic and clonal selection, out-of-frame nonproductive sequences were analyzed. TCRdb reprocessing: public reads trimmed at Q25 with fastp, clones called with MiXCR, in-frame beta chains kept. Entries are consolidated by CDR3 protein sequence, retaining the most common genes and DNA. TCRdb, not the original authors, processed these V and J calls. The sample table lists approximately 230,000 distinct CDR3 sequences, over 11% of them with a count of one. The top ten hold around 8.9% of the sample.

Worth noting for this clonotype: Its antigen specificity is not known. A clone one base away is much larger, so this may be a read error.

The specimen was memory (CD45RO+) T cells sorted from blood. The intended sense of this specimen's cell subset or site label: CD45RO+ enriched T cells. The TCR sequence derives from a woman aged 18 to 35 in good health. The chain is made from TRBV13 and TRBJ2-5; 9 nucleotides in the junction match TRBD2. The CDR3 amino acid sequence is: CASSLVGLAGDRETRYF. The DNA is TGTGCCAGCAGCTTAGTCGGCTTAGCGGGGGATAGAGAGACCCGGTACTTC.